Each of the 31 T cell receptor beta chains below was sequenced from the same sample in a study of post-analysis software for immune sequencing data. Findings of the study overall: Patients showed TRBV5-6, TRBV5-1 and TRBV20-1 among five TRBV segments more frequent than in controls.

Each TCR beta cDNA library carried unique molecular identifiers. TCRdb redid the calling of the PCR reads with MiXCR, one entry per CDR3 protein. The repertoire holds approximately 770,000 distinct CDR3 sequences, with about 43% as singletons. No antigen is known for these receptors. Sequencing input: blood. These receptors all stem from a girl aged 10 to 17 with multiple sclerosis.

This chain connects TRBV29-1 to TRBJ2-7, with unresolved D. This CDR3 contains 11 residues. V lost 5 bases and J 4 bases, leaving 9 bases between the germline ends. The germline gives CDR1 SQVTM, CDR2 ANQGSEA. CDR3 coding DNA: TGCAGCGTTTCCTCTGAGTACGAGCAGTACTTC. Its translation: CSVSSEYEQYF.

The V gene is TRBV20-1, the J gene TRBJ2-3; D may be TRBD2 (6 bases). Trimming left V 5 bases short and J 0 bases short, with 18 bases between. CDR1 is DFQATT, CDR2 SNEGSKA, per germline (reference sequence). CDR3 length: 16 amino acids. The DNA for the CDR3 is TGCAGTGCTGGGGAACGGGACTGGAAAAGCACAGATACGCAGTATTTT. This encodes CSAGERDWKSTDTQYF.

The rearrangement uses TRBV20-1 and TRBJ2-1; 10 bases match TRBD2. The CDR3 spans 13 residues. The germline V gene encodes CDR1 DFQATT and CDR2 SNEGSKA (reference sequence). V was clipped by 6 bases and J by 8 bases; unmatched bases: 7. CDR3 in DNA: TGCAGTGCCACCCGACTAGCGGGCCATGAGCAGTTCTTC. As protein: CSATRLAGHEQFF.

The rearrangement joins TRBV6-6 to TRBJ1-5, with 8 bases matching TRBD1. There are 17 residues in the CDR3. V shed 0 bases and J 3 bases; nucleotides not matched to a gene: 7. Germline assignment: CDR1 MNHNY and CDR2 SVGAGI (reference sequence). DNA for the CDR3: TGTGCCAGCAGTTACTCTAGCCCAGGGGGCAACAATCAGCCCCAGCATTTT. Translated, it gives CASSYSSPGGNNQPQHF.

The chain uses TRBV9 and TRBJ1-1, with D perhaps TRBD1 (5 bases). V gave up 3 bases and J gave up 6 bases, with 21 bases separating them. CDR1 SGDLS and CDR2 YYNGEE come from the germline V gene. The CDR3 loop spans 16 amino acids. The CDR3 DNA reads TGTGCCAGCAGCGGAAGACCCCGGGGGACCCTCGCTGAAGCTTTCTTT. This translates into CASSGRPRGTLAEAFF.

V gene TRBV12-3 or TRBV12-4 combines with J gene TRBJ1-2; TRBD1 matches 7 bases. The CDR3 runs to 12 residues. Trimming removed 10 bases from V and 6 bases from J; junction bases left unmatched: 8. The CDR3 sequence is CAISVRGNGYTF. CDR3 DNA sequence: TGTGCCATCTCGGTCAGGGGGAATGGCTACACCTTC.

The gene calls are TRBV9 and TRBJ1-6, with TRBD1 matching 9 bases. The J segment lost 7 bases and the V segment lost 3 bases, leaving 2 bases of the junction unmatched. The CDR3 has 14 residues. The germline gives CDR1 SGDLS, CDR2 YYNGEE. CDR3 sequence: CASSAGTGNSPLHF. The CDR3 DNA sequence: TGTGCCAGCAGCGCTGGGACAGGGAATTCACCCCTCCACTTT.

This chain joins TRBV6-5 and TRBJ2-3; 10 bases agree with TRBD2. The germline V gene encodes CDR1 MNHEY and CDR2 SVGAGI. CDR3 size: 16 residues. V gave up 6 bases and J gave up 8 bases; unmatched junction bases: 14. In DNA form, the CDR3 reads TGTGCCAGCAGCCCTTTCCGACCTAGCGGGGGAGGTACGCAGTATTTT. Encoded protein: CASSPFRPSGGGTQYF.

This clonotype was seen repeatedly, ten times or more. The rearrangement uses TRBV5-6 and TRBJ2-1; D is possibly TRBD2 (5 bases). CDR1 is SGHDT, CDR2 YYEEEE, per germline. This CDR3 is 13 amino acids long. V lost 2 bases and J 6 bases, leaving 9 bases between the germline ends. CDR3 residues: CASSFRGVNEQFF. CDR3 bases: TGTGCCAGCAGCTTCCGGGGTGTCAATGAGCAGTTCTTC.

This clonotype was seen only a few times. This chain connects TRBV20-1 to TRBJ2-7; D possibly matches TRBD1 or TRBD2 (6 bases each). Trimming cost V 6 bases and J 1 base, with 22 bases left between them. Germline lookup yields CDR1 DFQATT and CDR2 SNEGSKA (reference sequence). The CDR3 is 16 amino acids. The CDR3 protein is CSAVPPGASNSYEQYF. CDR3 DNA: TGCAGTGCCGTCCCCCCGGGGGCGAGTAATTCCTACGAGCAGTACTTC.

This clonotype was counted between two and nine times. CDR3 amino acids: CATSILDSYEQYF. As DNA, the CDR3 is TGTGCCACCAGCATCCTGGACAGTTACGAGCAGTACTTC. The chain uses TRBV15 and TRBJ2-7, with a possible D match to TRBD1 (6 bases). The germline V gene encodes CDR1 LNHNV and CDR2 YYDKDF (reference sequence). Trimming took off 4 bases at V and 4 bases at J, with 11 bases between the two ends. The CDR3 extends over 13 amino acids.

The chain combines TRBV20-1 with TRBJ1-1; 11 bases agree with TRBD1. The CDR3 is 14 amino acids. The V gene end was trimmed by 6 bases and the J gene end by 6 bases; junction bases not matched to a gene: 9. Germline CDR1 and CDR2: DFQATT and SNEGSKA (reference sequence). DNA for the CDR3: TGCAGTGCCCTCGGACAGGGGGCTTCCCCTGAAGCTTTCTTT. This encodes CSALGQGASPEAFF.

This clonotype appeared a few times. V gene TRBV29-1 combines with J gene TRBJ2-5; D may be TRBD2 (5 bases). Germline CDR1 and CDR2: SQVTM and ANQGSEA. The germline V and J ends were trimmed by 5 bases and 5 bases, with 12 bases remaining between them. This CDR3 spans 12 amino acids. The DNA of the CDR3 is TGCAGCGTTATGGGAGTTTCGGAGACCCAGTACTTC. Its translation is CSVMGVSETQYF.

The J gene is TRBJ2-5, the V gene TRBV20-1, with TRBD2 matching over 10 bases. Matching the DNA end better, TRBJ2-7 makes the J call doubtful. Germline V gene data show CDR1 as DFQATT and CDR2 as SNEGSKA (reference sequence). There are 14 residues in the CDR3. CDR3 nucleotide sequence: TGCAGTGCTCCCCCGGCTAGCGGGAGTGGCGAGCAGTACTTC. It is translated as CSAPPASGSGEQYF.

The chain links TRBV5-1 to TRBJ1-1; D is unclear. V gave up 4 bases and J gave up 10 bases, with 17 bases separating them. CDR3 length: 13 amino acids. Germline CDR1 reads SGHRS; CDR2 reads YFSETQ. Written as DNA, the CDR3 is TGCGCCAGCAGCCCGCCCACGAGCGAGGTAGCTTTCTTT. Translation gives CASSPPTSEVAFF.

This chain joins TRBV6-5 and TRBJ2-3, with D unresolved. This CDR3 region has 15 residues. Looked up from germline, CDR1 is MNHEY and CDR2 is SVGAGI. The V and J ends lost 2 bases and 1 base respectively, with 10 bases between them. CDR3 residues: CASSYLGGGTDTQYF. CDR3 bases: TGTGCCAGCAGTTACCTCGGTGGGGGCACAGATACGCAGTATTTT.

CDR3 amino acids: CASSGQHTEAFF. The CDR3 nucleotides are TGTGCCAGCAGTGGGCAACACACTGAAGCTTTCTTT. V usage is TRBV12-3 or TRBV12-4 and J usage is TRBJ1-1; no clear D gene. V was clipped by 5 bases and J by 3 bases, with 7 bases between them. The CDR3 is 12 residues long.

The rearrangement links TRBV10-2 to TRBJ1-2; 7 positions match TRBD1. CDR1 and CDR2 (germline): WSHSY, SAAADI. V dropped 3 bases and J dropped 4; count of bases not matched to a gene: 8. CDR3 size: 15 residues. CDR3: CASSELGQRIYGYTF. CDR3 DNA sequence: TGCGCCAGCAGTGAATTGGGACAGAGGATCTATGGCTACACCTTC.

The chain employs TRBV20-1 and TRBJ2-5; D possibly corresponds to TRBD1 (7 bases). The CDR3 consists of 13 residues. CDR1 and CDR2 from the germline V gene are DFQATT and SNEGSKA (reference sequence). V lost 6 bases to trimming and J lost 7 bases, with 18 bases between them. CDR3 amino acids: CSALLPGGGTQYF. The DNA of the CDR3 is TGCAGTGCCCTTCTTCCAGGGGGAGGGACCCAGTACTTC.

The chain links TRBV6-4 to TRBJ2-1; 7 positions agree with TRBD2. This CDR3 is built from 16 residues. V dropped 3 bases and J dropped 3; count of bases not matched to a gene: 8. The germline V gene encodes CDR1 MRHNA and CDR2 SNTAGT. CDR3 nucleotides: TGTGCCAGCAGTGAGGCTAGCGGAGTGGACTACAATGAGCAGTTCTTC. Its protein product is CASSEASGVDYNEQFF.

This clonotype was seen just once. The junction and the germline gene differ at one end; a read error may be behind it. In DNA form, the CDR3 reads TGTGCCAGCGGTTACTCGACAGGGGCTAGCTATGGCTACACCTTC. It translates to CASGYSTGASYGYTF. The chain carries TRBV6-2 or TRBV6-3 and TRBJ1-2, with 8 bases identical to TRBD1. The germline CDR1 and CDR2 sequences are MNHEY and SVGEGT. CDR3 length: 15 amino acids.

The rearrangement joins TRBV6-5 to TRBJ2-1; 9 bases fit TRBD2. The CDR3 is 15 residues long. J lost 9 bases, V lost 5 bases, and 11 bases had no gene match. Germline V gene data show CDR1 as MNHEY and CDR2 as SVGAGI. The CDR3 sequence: CASSAGLARRVEQFF. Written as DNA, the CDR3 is TGTGCCAGCAGTGCCGGACTAGCGCGCAGGGTTGAGCAGTTCTTC.

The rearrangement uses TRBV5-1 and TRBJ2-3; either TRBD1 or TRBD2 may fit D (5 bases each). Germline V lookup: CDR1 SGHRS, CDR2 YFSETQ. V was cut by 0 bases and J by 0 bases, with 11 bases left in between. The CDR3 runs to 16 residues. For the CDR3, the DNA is TGCGCCAGCAGCTTGGATCTGAGGGGTAGCACAGATACGCAGTATTTT. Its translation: CASSLDLRGSTDTQYF.

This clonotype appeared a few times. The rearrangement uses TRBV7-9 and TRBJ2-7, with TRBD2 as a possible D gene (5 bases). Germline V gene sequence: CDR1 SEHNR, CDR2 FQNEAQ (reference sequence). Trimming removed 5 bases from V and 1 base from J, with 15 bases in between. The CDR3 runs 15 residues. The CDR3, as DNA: TGTGCCAGCAGCCCAGAGGGTAGTCGATCCTACGAGCAGTACTTC. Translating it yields CASSPEGSRSYEQYF.

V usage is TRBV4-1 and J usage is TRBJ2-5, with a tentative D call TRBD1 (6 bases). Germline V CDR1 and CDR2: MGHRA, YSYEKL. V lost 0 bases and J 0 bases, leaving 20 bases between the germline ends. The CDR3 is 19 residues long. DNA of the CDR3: TGCGCCAGCAGCCAAGAAGTAGGAATGCAGGGGAGCTACCAAGAGACCCAGTACTTC. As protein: CASSQEVGMQGSYQETQYF.

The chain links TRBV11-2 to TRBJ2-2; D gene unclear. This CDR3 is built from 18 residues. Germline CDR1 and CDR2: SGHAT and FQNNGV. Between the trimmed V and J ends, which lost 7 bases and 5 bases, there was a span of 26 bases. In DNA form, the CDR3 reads TGTGCCAGCATCATAGAATGGAGAGTGGGCCGAAGAACCGGGGAGCTGTTTTTT. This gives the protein CASIIEWRVGRRTGELFF.

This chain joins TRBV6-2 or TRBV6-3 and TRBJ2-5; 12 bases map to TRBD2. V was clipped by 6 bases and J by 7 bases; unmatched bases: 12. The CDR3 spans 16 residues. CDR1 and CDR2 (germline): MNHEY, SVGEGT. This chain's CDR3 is CASSLLAGGTGGTQYF. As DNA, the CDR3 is TGTGCCAGCAGCCTCCTAGCGGGGGGGACCGGGGGGACCCAGTACTTC.

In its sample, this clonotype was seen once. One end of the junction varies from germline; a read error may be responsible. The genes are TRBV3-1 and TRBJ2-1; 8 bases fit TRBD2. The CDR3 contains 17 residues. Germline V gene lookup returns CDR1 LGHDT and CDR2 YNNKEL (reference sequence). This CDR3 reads CASSQETSGFSHNEQFF. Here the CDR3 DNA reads TGTGCCAGCAGCCAGGAAACTAGCGGATTCTCCCACAATGAGCAGTTCTTC.

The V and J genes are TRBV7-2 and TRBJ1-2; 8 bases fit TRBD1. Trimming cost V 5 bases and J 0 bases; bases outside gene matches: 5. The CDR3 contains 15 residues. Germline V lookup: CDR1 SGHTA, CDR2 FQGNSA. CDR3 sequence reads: CASSPTGGSNYGYTF. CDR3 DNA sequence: TGTGCCAGCAGCCCTACAGGGGGGTCTAACTATGGCTACACCTTC. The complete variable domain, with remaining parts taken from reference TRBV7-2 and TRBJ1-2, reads GAGVSQSPSNKVTEKGKDVELRCDPISGHTALYWYRQSLGQGLEFLIYFQGNSAPDKSGLPSDRFSAERTGGSVSTLTIQRTQQEDSAVYLCASSPTGGSNYGYTFGSGTRLTVV.

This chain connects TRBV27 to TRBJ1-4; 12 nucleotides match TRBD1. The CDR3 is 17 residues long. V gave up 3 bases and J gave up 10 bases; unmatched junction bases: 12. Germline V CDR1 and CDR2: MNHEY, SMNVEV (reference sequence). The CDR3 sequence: CASSLEFGDRGQSKLFF. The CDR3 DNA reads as TGTGCCAGCAGTTTGGAGTTTGGGGACAGGGGGCAGTCAAAACTGTTTTTT.

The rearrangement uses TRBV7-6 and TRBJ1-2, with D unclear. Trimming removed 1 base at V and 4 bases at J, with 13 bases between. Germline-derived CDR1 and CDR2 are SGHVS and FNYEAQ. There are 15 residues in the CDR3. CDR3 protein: CASSLGTSSRYGYTF. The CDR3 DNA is TGTGCCAGCAGCTTAGGGACCTCTAGTCGCTATGGCTACACCTTC.